The clone carrying this T cell receptor (beta chain) has ten or more counts. Its antigen remains unknown. CDR1 is SGHTA, CDR2 FQGNSA, per germline. V was trimmed by 5 bases and J by 1 base, leaving 11 bases between them. The CDR3 has 14 amino acids. The sample originates from a study of human T cells and chemical hapten exposure. On the study more broadly: Patients, predominantly female, presented with alopecia areata, totalis or universalis. The study traced per-sample TCR yield variation mainly to small differences in pooled library volumes.

Time point of the sample: patch test 1, 2 weeks after DPC sensitization. The treatment denotes: therapeutic diphenylcyclopropenone sensitization with weekly scalp DPC. Study observations and caveats: Having alopecia, donors may respond immunologically unlike healthy people.

Individual cDNA molecules (in the library) carried attached unique molecular identifiers. MiXCR, applied by TCRdb to the RACE reads, yields one record per CDR3 protein. This table holds 370,000 or so distinct CDR3 sequences, 4.8% found once. The chain links TRBV7-2 to TRBJ1-2; D uncertain. The material was whole blood, obtained in connection with sensitization to the hapten diphenylcyclopropenone (DPC). This TCR was sampled from a woman aged 45-59 years with alopecia areata. Some clones in this sample may be carry-over from other donors' samples. The CDR3 loop is CASSPPDGNYGYTF. Here the CDR3 DNA reads TGTGCCAGCAGCCCCCCGGACGGTAACTATGGCTACACCTTC. Complete variable domain (other parts from reference TRBV7-2 and TRBJ1-2): GAGVSQSPSNKVTEKGKDVELRCDPISGHTALYWYRQSLGQGLEFLIYFQGNSAPDKSGLPSDRFSAERTGGSVSTLTIQRTQQEDSAVYLCASSPPDGNYGYTFGSGTRLTVV.